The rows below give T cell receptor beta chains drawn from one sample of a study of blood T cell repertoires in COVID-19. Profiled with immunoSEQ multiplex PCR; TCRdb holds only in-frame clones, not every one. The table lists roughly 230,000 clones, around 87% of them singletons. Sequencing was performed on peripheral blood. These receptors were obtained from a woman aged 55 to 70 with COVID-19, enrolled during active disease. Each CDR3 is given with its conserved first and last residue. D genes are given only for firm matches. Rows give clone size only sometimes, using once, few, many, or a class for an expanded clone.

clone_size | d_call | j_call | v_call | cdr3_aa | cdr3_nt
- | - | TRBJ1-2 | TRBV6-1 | CASSEPGERGYTF | TGTGCCAGCAGTGAACCGGGAGAGCGCGGCTACACCTTC
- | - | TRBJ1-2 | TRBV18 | CASSPPTGFGYTF | TGTGCCAGCTCACCACCAACAGGGTTTGGCTACACCTTC
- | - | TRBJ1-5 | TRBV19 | CASRDYSNQPQHF | TGTGCCAGTAGGGACTATAGCAATCAGCCCCAGCATTTT
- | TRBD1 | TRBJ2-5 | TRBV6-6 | CASNYDRVQETQYF | TGTGCCAGTAACTATGACAGGGTCCAAGAGACCCAGTACTTC
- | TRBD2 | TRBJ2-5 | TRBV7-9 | CASSLVGSGTSGDKETQYF | TGTGCCAGCAGCTTAGTGGGGTCCGGGACTAGCGGGGACAAAGAGACCCAGTACTTC
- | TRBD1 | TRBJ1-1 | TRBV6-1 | CASSERRTGLTEAFF | TGTGCCAGCAGTGAAAGGAGGACAGGGCTAACTGAAGCTTTCTTT
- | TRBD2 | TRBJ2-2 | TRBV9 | CASSFSGVDTGELFF | TGTGCCAGCAGCTTTAGCGGGGTTGACACCGGGGAGCTGTTTTTT
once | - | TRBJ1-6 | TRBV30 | CAWSVLGGGETLHF | TGTGCCTGGAGTGTTCTTGGGGGCGGAGAGACCCTCCACTTT
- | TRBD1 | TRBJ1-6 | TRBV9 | CASSQGTGVRSPLHF | TGTGCCAGCAGCCAAGGAACAGGGGTCAGATCACCCCTCCACTTT
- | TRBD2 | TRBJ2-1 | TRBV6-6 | CAISPGGSYNEQFF | TGTGCCATTTCTCCCGGGGGGTCCTACAATGAGCAGTTCTTC
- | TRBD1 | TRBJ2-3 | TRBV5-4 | CASSQISGQADTQYF | TGTGCCAGCAGCCAAATATCGGGACAGGCAGATACGCAGTATTTT
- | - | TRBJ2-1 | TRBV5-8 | CASSSRTGHLYNEQFF | TGTGCCAGCAGCTCGCGGACGGGACACCTATACAATGAGCAGTTCTTC
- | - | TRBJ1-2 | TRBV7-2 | CASSLEGVYGYTF | TGTGCCAGCAGCTTAGAAGGGGTTTATGGCTACACCTTC
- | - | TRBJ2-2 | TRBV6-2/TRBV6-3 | CASSLWAGVETGELFF | TGTGCCAGCAGTTTGTGGGCAGGGGTGGAGACCGGGGAGCTGTTTTTT
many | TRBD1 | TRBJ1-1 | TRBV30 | CAWSIPDRRNSEAFF | TGTGCCTGGAGTATCCCGGACAGGAGGAACAGTGAAGCTTTCTTT
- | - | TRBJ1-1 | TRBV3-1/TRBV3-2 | CASSQPTGNTEAFF | TGTGCCAGCAGCCAACCCACCGGGAACACTGAAGCTTTCTTT
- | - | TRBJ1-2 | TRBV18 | CASSPPDRLDNYGYTF | TGTGCCAGCTCACCCCCCGACAGGCTTGATAACTATGGCTACACCTTC
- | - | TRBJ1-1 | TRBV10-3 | CAIRDTQLNTEAFF | TGTGCCATCCGGGACACCCAACTGAACACTGAAGCTTTCTTT
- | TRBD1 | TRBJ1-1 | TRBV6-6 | CASSLQGWIF | TGTGCCAGCAGCCTACAGGGGTGGATCTTT
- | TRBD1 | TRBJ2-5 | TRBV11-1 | CASSLVGTGGEETQYF | TGTGCCAGCAGCTTAGTAGGGACAGGGGGAGAAGAGACCCAGTACTTC
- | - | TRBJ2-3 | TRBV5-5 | CASSLLSGFFLSTQYF | TGTGCCAGCAGTCTGTTGTCGGGTTTCTTTCTCAGCACGCAGTATTTT
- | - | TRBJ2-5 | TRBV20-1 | CSARAETQYF | TGCAGTGCTAGGGCAGAGACCCAGTACTTC
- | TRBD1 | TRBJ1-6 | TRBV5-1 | CASSPPGQENSPLHF | TGCGCCAGCAGCCCGCCGGGACAGGAAAATTCACCCCTCCACTTT
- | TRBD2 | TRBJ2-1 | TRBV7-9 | CATWREGGNEQFF | TGTGCCACTTGGCGGGAGGGGGGGAATGAGCAGTTCTTC
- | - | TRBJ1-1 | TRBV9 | CASSARGRAFF | TGTGCCAGCAGCGCCAGGGGTCGGGCTTTCTTT